Below are 30 T cell receptor beta chains sequenced from a single sample in a study of cytomegalovirus exposure and HLA in healthy donors. Using immunoSEQ multiplex PCR, the repertoire was profiled, and TCRdb retains in-frame clones only, with some absent. The table lists 200,000 to 250,000 clones, about 86% of them singletons. The specimen was PBMCs. These receptors were collected from a man aged 18 to 29 in good health and CMV-seronegative.

The chain carries TRBV27 and TRBJ2-6, with TRBD1 matching over 8 bases. The junction had 7 bases not matched to a gene; V was cut back by 6 bases and J by 6 bases. Germline values: CDR1 MNHEY, CDR2 SMNVEV (reference sequence). The CDR3 loop spans 15 amino acids. The CDR3 nucleotides read TGTGCCAGCAGCCCCGGACAGGGTGAGGCCAACGTCCTGACTTTC. This sequence encodes CASSPGQGEANVLTF. The full variable domain, completed using reference TRBV27 and TRBJ2-6, is EAQVTQNPRYLITVTGKKLTVTCSQNMNHEYMSWYRQDPGLGLRQIYYSMNVEVTDKGDVPEGYKVSRKEKRNFPLILESPSPNQTSLYFCASSPGQGEANVLTFGAGSRLTVL.

The V call is TRBV10-2, the J call TRBJ2-1, with D perhaps TRBD2 (5 bases). The length of the CDR3 is 15 residues. The V gene lost 2 bases and the J gene lost 3 bases, with 11 bases spanning the gap. The germline V gene encodes CDR1 WSHSY and CDR2 SAAADI. CDR3 sequence reads: CASSEAASRYNEQFF. The CDR3 region has the DNA TGCGCCAGCAGTGAGGCGGCTAGCCGCTACAATGAGCAGTTCTTC.

V gene TRBV9 combines with J gene TRBJ2-6; unclear D gene. The CDR3 consists of 15 residues. Trimming removed 1 base at V and 4 bases at J, with 9 bases between. Per the germline V gene, CDR1 is SGDLS and CDR2 is YYNGEE. CDR3 amino acids: CASSVSVSGANVLTF. For the CDR3, the DNA is TGTGCCAGCAGCGTATCGGTATCCGGGGCCAACGTCCTGACTTTC. The complete variable domain, with remaining parts taken from reference TRBV9 and TRBJ2-6, reads DSGVTQTPKHLITATGQRVTLRCSPRSGDLSVYWYQQSLDQGLQFLIQYYNGEERAKGNILERFSAQQFPDLHSELNLSSLELGDSALYFCASSVSVSGANVLTFGAGSRLTVL.

This clone was seen a handful of times. The V call is TRBV28, the J call TRBJ2-7; perhaps TRBD1 as D (5 bases). The CDR3 contains 14 residues. V shed 6 bases and J shed 6 bases, with 18 bases lying between them. The germline gives CDR1 MDHEN, CDR2 SYDVKM. The CDR3 DNA follows: TGTGCCAGCAGCCTATCTTTTCCAGGGTCCGAGCAGTACTTC. It translates to CASSLSFPGSEQYF.

The V call is TRBV4-1, the J call TRBJ2-5; D is perhaps TRBD1 (6 bases). The CDR3 loop spans 14 amino acids. Germline V gives CDR1 MGHRA, CDR2 YSYEKL. With 4 bases removed from V and 4 bases from J, the gap between germline ends came to 13 bases. This CDR3 is CASSPTGIRETQYF. CDR3 coding DNA: TGCGCCAGCAGCCCGACAGGCATCCGAGAGACCCAGTACTTC.

This clone was counted once. The chain is built from TRBV28 and TRBJ2-7; 7 bases fit TRBD1. J gave up 6 bases and V 4 bases, and 15 bases lay outside the gene matches. The CDR3 sequence is 16 residues long. The germline CDR1 and CDR2 sequences are MDHEN and SYDVKM. CDR3 nucleotide sequence: TGTGCCAGCAGTTCCCAAAGGACAGGCCCTTGGGTCGAGCAGTACTTC. This sequence encodes CASSSQRTGPWVEQYF.

This chain connects TRBV4-3 to TRBJ1-2; 8 bases line up with TRBD1. The V gene's germline CDR1 is LGHNA and CDR2 YSLEER. The CDR3 totals 14 residues. Trimming cost V 4 bases and J 7 bases; bases outside gene matches: 8. CDR3 sequence: CASSRTDRVAGYTF. The CDR3 DNA is TGCGCCAGCAGCCGAACGGACAGGGTGGCTGGCTACACCTTC.

The gene calls are TRBV18 and TRBJ2-5; D is unresolved. The CDR3 sequence is 13 residues long. The V end lost 3 bases, the J end lost 5 bases, and 10 bases lay between the germline ends. CDR1 is KGHSH and CDR2 is LQKENI in the germline V gene. CDR3 protein: CASSPEVWETQYF. In DNA form, the CDR3 reads TGTGCCAGCTCACCTGAGGTTTGGGAGACCCAGTACTTC.

The rearrangement links TRBV5-6 to TRBJ2-3; D is unresolved. The V end was cut by 5 bases, the J end by 2 bases, with 6 bases between. In germline, CDR1 is SGHDT, CDR2 YYEEEE. This CDR3 has 12 residues. The CDR3 reads CASRFITDTQYF. The CDR3 DNA is TGTGCCAGCAGGTTTATCACAGATACGCAGTATTTT.

This sequence joins TRBV14 and TRBJ1-2; D remains unclear. Germline lookup yields CDR1 SGHDN and CDR2 FVKESK. V was trimmed by 1 base and J by 4 bases, leaving 7 bases between them. This CDR3 is 13 amino acids long. Written as DNA, the CDR3 is TGTGCCAGCAGCCAAGTAACAGTCTATGGCTACACCTTC. The encoded protein is CASSQVTVYGYTF.

Here the CDR3 DNA reads TGCAGTGGGACAGGGTCAGATACGCAGTATTTT. Translated, it gives CSGTGSDTQYF. V is TRBV20-1 and J is TRBJ2-3, with 8 bases that match TRBD1. V gave up 7 bases and J gave up 4 bases; unmatched junction bases: 1. The germline V gene has CDR1 DFQATT and CDR2 SNEGSKA (reference sequence). There are 11 residues in the CDR3.

This clone was counted once. V gene TRBV20-1 combines with J gene TRBJ1-1; D is uncertain. V lost 5 bases and J lost 8, with 9 bases in between. This CDR3 comprises 10 residues. Per the germline V gene, CDR1 is DFQATT and CDR2 is SNEGSKA (reference sequence). The CDR3 DNA sequence: TGCAGTGCTCTCCGAGGAGAAGCTTTCTTT. As protein: CSALRGEAFF.

V usage is TRBV27 and J usage is TRBJ2-7; D is undetermined. The germline V gene has CDR1 MNHEY and CDR2 SMNVEV (reference sequence). The germline V and J ends were trimmed by 6 bases and 6 bases, with 15 bases remaining between them. The CDR3 runs to 13 residues. The CDR3 spells CASSDTIRSEQYF. The CDR3 bases are TGTGCCAGCAGCGACACCATCCGCTCCGAGCAGTACTTC.

V and J are TRBV6-1 and TRBJ1-6; maybe TRBD1 (5 bases). Germline CDR1 MNHNS, CDR2 SASEGT. V shed 7 bases and J shed 7 bases, with 11 bases lying between them. The CDR3 extends over 13 amino acids. The CDR3 spells CASKEGPNSPLHF. Written as DNA, the CDR3 is TGTGCCAGCAAGGAGGGACCGAATTCACCCCTCCACTTT.

This clone was seen a few times. CDR3 sequence: CSVRVNGYTF. The CDR3 DNA is TGCAGCGTTCGAGTTAATGGCTACACCTTC. The V gene is TRBV29-1, the J gene TRBJ1-2; D gene unclear. The V gene lost 5 bases and the J gene lost 6 bases, with 7 bases spanning the gap. The CDR3 runs 10 residues. Germline CDR1 and CDR2: SQVTM and ANQGSEA.

This clone was counted a single time. The gene calls are TRBV7-2 and TRBJ2-7; D remains ambiguous. Per germline, CDR1 SGHTA and CDR2 FQGNSA. There are 12 residues in the CDR3. V gave up 4 bases and J gave up 2 bases, with 6 bases separating them. The CDR3 DNA reads as TGTGCCAGCAGCTACTCGACCTACGAGCAGTACTTC. Its protein product is CASSYSTYEQYF.

This sequence joins TRBV7-6 and TRBJ1-1; perhaps TRBD1 as D (6 bases). This CDR3 spans 13 amino acids. The V gene lost 1 base and the J gene lost 3 bases, with 6 bases spanning the gap. Germline V gives CDR1 SGHVS, CDR2 FNYEAQ. The CDR3, as DNA: TGTGCCAGCAGCTTAGAGGGGGACACTGAAGCTTTCTTT. Encoded protein: CASSLEGDTEAFF.

The chain links TRBV6-1 to TRBJ2-3, with D possibly being TRBD1 (6 bases). Germline V gene sequence: CDR1 MNHNS, CDR2 SASEGT. The CDR3 runs to 13 residues. The V gene lost 1 base and the J gene lost 9 bases, with 11 bases spanning the gap. The CDR3 reads CASSEDRASTQYF. The CDR3 nucleotides read TGTGCCAGCAGTGAAGACAGGGCTAGCACGCAGTATTTT.

The J gene is TRBJ1-5, the V gene TRBV9, with D uncertain. Trimming removed 3 bases from V and 0 bases from J, with 13 bases in between. Per germline, CDR1 SGDLS and CDR2 YYNGEE. CDR3 size: 16 residues. CDR3 sequence reads: CASSAGTGYSNQPQHF. For the CDR3, the DNA is TGTGCCAGCAGCGCCGGCACGGGGTATAGCAATCAGCCCCAGCATTTT.

V usage is TRBV14 and J usage is TRBJ2-3; D is ambiguous. The CDR3 extends over 13 amino acids. Germline-derived CDR1 and CDR2 are SGHDN and FVKESK. With 0 bases removed from V and 2 bases from J, the gap between germline ends came to 3 bases. CDR3: CASSQDNTDTQYF. CDR3 nucleotides: TGTGCCAGCAGCCAAGATAACACAGATACGCAGTATTTT.

This clone was counted only a few times. This chain links TRBV10-1 with TRBJ1-1; weak D call: TRBD1 (5 bases). The germline gives CDR1 WNHNN, CDR2 SYGVQD (reference sequence). CDR3 length: 17 amino acids. V lost 7 bases to trimming and J lost 4 bases, with 25 bases between them. CDR3 in amino acids: CASKPSVKRGGGTEAFF. CDR3 bases: TGCGCCAGCAAGCCCTCTGTGAAAAGGGGAGGCGGCACTGAAGCTTTCTTT.

This clone was detected a few times. The chain employs TRBV2 and TRBJ1-5; D not resolved. The CDR3 totals 11 residues. Germline V gene sequence: CDR1 SNHLY, CDR2 FYNNEI. Trimming took off 8 bases at V and 14 bases at J, with 16 bases between the two ends. The CDR3, as DNA: TGTGCCAGCGGCGGAGGGAGAAATGAGCATTTT. This codes for CASGGGRNEHF. The full variable domain, completed using reference TRBV2 and TRBJ1-5, is EPEVTQTPSHQVTQMGQEVILRCVPISNHLYFYWYRQILGQKVEFLVSFYNNEISEKSEIFDDQFSVERPDGSNFTLKIRSTKLEDSAMYFCASGGGRNEHFGDGTRLSIL.

The chain couples TRBV6-6 to TRBJ1-2; D is possibly TRBD1 (5 bases). With 2 bases removed from V and 7 bases from J, the gap between germline ends came to 20 bases. CDR1 is MNHNY, CDR2 SVGAGI, per germline (reference sequence). This CDR3 has 16 residues. This CDR3 is CASSYLGGASGGGYTF. CDR3 nucleotide sequence: TGTGCCAGCAGTTACCTGGGAGGGGCATCCGGGGGTGGCTACACCTTC.

This sequence joins TRBV28 and TRBJ1-5, with 7 bases fitting TRBD1. This CDR3 has 14 residues. The germline CDR1 and CDR2 sequences are MDHEN and SYDVKM. Trimming at V came to 5 bases and at J to 6 bases, leaving 7 bases not matched to a gene. The CDR3 sequence is CASSKLTGSQPQHF. In nucleotides, the CDR3 is TGTGCCAGCAGTAAACTGACAGGGAGTCAGCCCCAGCATTTT.

The chain recombines TRBV2 with TRBJ2-2; TRBD2 matches 7 bases. CDR1 and CDR2 from the germline V gene are SNHLY and FYNNEI. This CDR3 is built from 14 residues. V was pared by 6 bases and J by 7 bases, with 8 bases of the junction left unmatched. CDR3 sequence reads: CASSWTRVDGELFF. The DNA for the CDR3 is TGTGCCAGCAGCTGGACTAGGGTCGACGGGGAGCTGTTTTTT.

The V call is TRBV7-8, the J call TRBJ2-1; 7 bases fit TRBD2. The V gene end was trimmed by 5 bases and the J gene end by 3 bases; junction bases not matched to a gene: 13. Germline values: CDR1 SGHVS, CDR2 FQNEAQ. This CDR3 comprises 17 residues. The CDR3: CASSQTRGQRGYNEQFF. The CDR3 bases are TGTGCCAGCAGCCAGACTCGGGGCCAGCGGGGCTACAATGAGCAGTTCTTC.

The chain is built from TRBV7-3 and TRBJ2-3, with unresolved D. The CDR3 loop spans 14 amino acids. CDR1 and CDR2 from the germline V gene are SGHTA and FQGTGA. V was cut by 2 bases and J by 6 bases, with 12 bases left in between. Written as DNA, the CDR3 is TGTGCCAGCAGCTTAGGTGACTCTACGGATACGCAGTATTTT. Translation: CASSLGDSTDTQYF.

This clone was picked up one time. V and J are TRBV6-6 and TRBJ2-7, with 10 bases identical to TRBD2. V shed 7 bases and J 4 bases; nucleotides not matched to a gene: 4. The CDR3 has 13 amino acids. In germline, CDR1 is MNHNY, CDR2 SVGAGI (reference sequence). The CDR3: CASNSGGSYEQYF. The CDR3 DNA is TGTGCCAGCAATAGCGGGGGGAGTTACGAGCAGTACTTC.

This sequence joins TRBV18 and TRBJ1-5, with D possibly being TRBD1 (6 bases). Trimming left V 6 bases short and J 3 bases short, with 12 bases between. The CDR3 sequence is 14 residues long. Germline CDR1 and CDR2: KGHSH and LQKENI. This CDR3 reads CASSVDRFNQPQHF. CDR3 coding DNA: TGTGCCAGCTCGGTGGACAGATTCAATCAGCCCCAGCATTTT. The entire variable domain, with the rest obtained from reference TRBV18 and TRBJ1-5, is as follows: NAGVMQNPRHLVRRRGQEARLRCSPMKGHSHVYWYRQLPEEGLKFMVYLQKENIIDESGMPKERFSAEFPKEGPSILRIQQVVRGDSAAYFCASSVDRFNQPQHFGDGTRLSIL.

The chain recombines TRBV15 with TRBJ2-5; 7 positions agree with TRBD1. This CDR3 region has 16 residues. The V segment lost 0 bases and the J segment 2 bases; nucleotides outside the gene matches: 6. The germline CDR1 and CDR2 sequences are LNHNV and YYDKDF (reference sequence). CDR3 DNA: TGTGCCACCAGCAGAGATTCAGGGGGACGGCAAGAGACCCAGTACTTC. As protein: CATSRDSGGRQETQYF. The variable domain in full, with the rest retrieved from reference TRBV15 and TRBJ2-5, is DAMVIQNPRYQVTQFGKPVTLSCSQTLNHNVMYWYQQKSSQAPKLLFHYYDKDFNNEADTPDNFQSRRPNTSFCFLDIRSPGLGDTAMYLCATSRDSGGRQETQYFGPGTRLLVL.